This is a list of T cell receptor beta chains from one sample in a study of blood T cell repertoires in COVID-19. The data were produced by immunoSEQ multiplex PCR, yet TCRdb's version contains in-frame clones alone and is incomplete. This table has about 250,000 clones, 70% to 90% appearing once. The sequenced sample consisted of PBMCs or T cells enriched from blood (not recorded which). The receptor source for this set is a woman between 25 and 40 years old who had recovered from COVID-19. Both conserved end residues are part of each CDR3. A D gene is named only where the DNA matches it firmly. Some rows have no size entry. The others give once, few or many, or a class for an expanded clone.

-	TRBV7-2	TRBJ1-6	-	CASSLGRRPSYNSPLHF	TGTGCCAGCAGCTTAGGACGGAGGCCCTCCTATAATTCACCCCTCCACTTT
once	TRBV5-1	TRBJ2-6	-	CASRPGHPSGANVLTF	TGCGCCAGCAGACCGGGACACCCCTCTGGGGCCAACGTCCTGACTTTC
few	TRBV19	TRBJ2-7	-	CASSIAPVASYEQYF	TGTGCCAGTAGTATAGCCCCCGTGGCCTCCTACGAGCAGTACTTC
-	TRBV14	TRBJ1-2	TRBD1	CASSQAGIAGQSYGYTF	TGTGCCAGCAGCCAAGCAGGGATAGCGGGACAGAGCTATGGCTACACCTTC
-	TRBV6-2/TRBV6-3	TRBJ1-5	TRBD1	CANSYRDRYQPQHF	TGTGCCAACAGTTACCGGGACAGATATCAGCCCCAGCATTTT
-	TRBV6-5	TRBJ2-2	-	CASSRTGTPTGELFF	TGTGCCAGCAGTCGTACCGGGACTCCGACCGGGGAGCTGTTTTTT
-	TRBV28	TRBJ1-2	TRBD1	CASSLLDRGYYGYTF	TGTGCCAGCAGTTTACTCGACAGGGGATACTATGGCTACACCTTC
-	TRBV7-9	TRBJ1-2	-	CASSLNREDGYTF	TGTGCCAGCAGCTTAAACAGGGAAGATGGCTACACCTTC
-	TRBV29-1	TRBJ2-1	TRBD1	CSVGQGALNEQFF	TGCAGCGTTGGACAGGGGGCTCTCAATGAGCAGTTCTTC
-	TRBV28	TRBJ1-4	TRBD1	CASSLSAGGLGGEKLFF	TGTGCCAGCAGTTTATCGGCAGGGGGCTTGGGAGGTGAAAAACTGTTTTTT
-	TRBV4-2	TRBJ1-1	TRBD1	CASSHSNRGNTEAFF	TGTGCCAGCAGCCATTCCAACAGGGGGAACACTGAAGCTTTCTTT
-	TRBV7-6	TRBJ2-6	-	CASSHLRGNSGANVLTF	TGTGCCAGCAGCCACCTCAGGGGCAATTCTGGGGCCAACGTCCTGACTTTC
-	TRBV5-5	TRBJ2-4	-	CASSRSTGVENIQYF	TGTGCCAGCAGCCGCAGTACGGGGGTCGAAAACATTCAGTACTTC
-	TRBV19	TRBJ1-2	-	CASSPTPTYGYTF	TGTGCCAGTAGTCCGACACCTACCTATGGCTACACCTTC
once	TRBV5-6	TRBJ2-5	-	CASSGTPGAWGETQYF	TGTGCCAGCAGCGGGACACCAGGGGCTTGGGGGGAGACCCAGTACTTC
-	TRBV5-6	TRBJ1-2	TRBD1	CASSLKGGARNYGYTF	TGTGCCAGCAGCTTGAAAGGGGGCGCACGCAACTATGGCTACACCTTC
-	TRBV9	TRBJ2-2	TRBD1	CASSPRTGNTGELFF	TGTGCCAGCAGCCCCCGGACAGGGAACACCGGGGAGCTGTTTTTT
-	TRBV16	TRBJ2-2	-	CASSPRDTGELFF	TGTGCCAGCAGCCCCAGGGACACCGGGGAGCTGTTTTTT
-	TRBV9	TRBJ2-3	TRBD2	CASSGSSGRADTQYF	TGTGCCAGCAGCGGCTCTAGCGGGAGAGCAGATACGCAGTATTTT
-	TRBV2	TRBJ2-1	-	CASTIRRGPSYNEQFF	TGTGCCAGCACGATAAGGAGGGGACCTTCCTACAATGAGCAGTTCTTC
-	TRBV3-1/TRBV3-2	TRBJ2-5	-	CASSQGWGATQYF	TGTGCCAGCAGCCAAGGTTGGGGAGCGACCCAGTACTTC
-	TRBV5-1	TRBJ2-7	TRBD1	CASSHSGTGYEQYF	TGCGCCAGCAGCCACTCCGGGACAGGCTACGAGCAGTACTTC
-	TRBV11-2	TRBJ2-3	-	CASSLLSGSTDTQYF	TGTGCCAGCAGCTTATTATCGGGGAGCACAGATACGCAGTATTTT
-	TRBV3-1/TRBV3-2	TRBJ2-7	TRBD2	CASSHGTSGAYEQYF	TGTGCCAGCAGCCACGGGACTAGCGGGGCCTACGAGCAGTACTTC
-	TRBV5-6	TRBJ2-1	-	CASSSGDLTFNEQFF	TGTGCCAGCAGCTCAGGGGACCTCACTTTCAATGAGCAGTTCTTC
-	TRBV20-1	TRBJ2-5	-	CSAPAGGTQYF	TGCAGTGCTCCGGCCGGAGGGACCCAGTACTTC
-	TRBV30	TRBJ1-5	TRBD1	CAWRNRGLGNQPQHF	TGTGCCTGGAGGAACAGGGGGCTGGGCAATCAGCCCCAGCATTTT